Listed below are T cell receptor beta chains from one sample, sequenced in a study of T cell responses to AZD1222 COVID-19 vaccine. Some clones are missing from TCRdb's copy, which holds only in-frame ones; the method was immunoSEQ multiplex PCR. The data hold about 74,000 clones, with 75% to 95% observed a single time. Specimen: peripheral blood, collected 28 days after the second AZD1222 dose. These receptors were collected from an adult who received the AZD1222 COVID-19 vaccine. CDR3s include the opening cysteine and the closing phenylalanine or tryptophan. A D gene is named only where the DNA matches it firmly. Some rows mark clone size as missing; the rest say once, few, many or name a class of expanded clone.

abundance: -; d_gene: -; j_gene: TRBJ1-4; v_gene: TRBV6-5; CDR3aa: CASRAGDNEKLFF; CDR3nt: TGTGCCAGCAGAGCAGGGGACAATGAAAAACTGTTTTTT
abundance: -; d_gene: -; j_gene: TRBJ2-6; v_gene: TRBV9; CDR3aa: CASSGSRDGTFSGANVLTF; CDR3nt: TGTGCCAGCAGCGGTAGTCGGGACGGAACTTTCTCTGGGGCCAACGTCCTGACTTTC
abundance: few; d_gene: -; j_gene: TRBJ1-1; v_gene: TRBV6-2/TRBV6-3; CDR3aa: CASSYELNTEAFF; CDR3nt: TGTGCCAGCAGTTACGAATTGAACACTGAAGCTTTCTTT
abundance: -; d_gene: -; j_gene: TRBJ1-3; v_gene: TRBV29-1; CDR3aa: CSAVGDLGSGNTIYF; CDR3nt: TGCAGCGCCGTTGGGGACTTGGGATCTGGAAACACCATATATTTT
abundance: -; d_gene: -; j_gene: TRBJ1-6; v_gene: TRBV28; CDR3aa: CASRASGVDGSPLHF; CDR3nt: TGTGCCAGCAGGGCGTCCGGGGTAGACGGTTCACCCCTCCACTTT
abundance: -; d_gene: TRBD2; j_gene: TRBJ2-3; v_gene: TRBV5-4; CDR3aa: CASSAAGVGTDTQYF; CDR3nt: TGTGCCAGCAGCGCGGCGGGAGTGGGCACAGATACGCAGTATTTT
abundance: -; d_gene: TRBD1; j_gene: TRBJ1-4; v_gene: TRBV28; CDR3aa: CASSEQGSNEKLFF; CDR3nt: TGTGCCAGCAGCGAACAGGGGTCTAATGAAAAACTGTTTTTT
abundance: -; d_gene: TRBD1; j_gene: TRBJ1-6; v_gene: TRBV5-1; CDR3aa: CASSPDRGNSPLHF; CDR3nt: TGCGCCAGCAGCCCGGACAGGGGCAATTCACCCCTCCACTTT
abundance: -; d_gene: -; j_gene: TRBJ2-7; v_gene: TRBV7-2; CDR3aa: CASSLSPSGTTSYEQYF; CDR3nt: TGTGCCAGCAGCCTATCACCCTCCGGGACGACCTCCTACGAGCAGTACTTC
abundance: -; d_gene: TRBD1; j_gene: TRBJ2-3; v_gene: TRBV6-6; CDR3aa: CASSYSTGVSADTQYF; CDR3nt: TGTGCCAGCAGTTACTCGACAGGGGTGTCCGCAGATACGCAGTATTTT
abundance: -; d_gene: TRBD2; j_gene: TRBJ2-7; v_gene: TRBV5-4; CDR3aa: CASSLGTSGRALYEQYF; CDR3nt: TGTGCCAGCAGCCTTGGAACTAGCGGGAGGGCCCTCTACGAGCAGTACTTC
abundance: -; d_gene: -; j_gene: TRBJ2-1; v_gene: TRBV3-1/TRBV3-2; CDR3aa: CASSLGWYNEQFF; CDR3nt: TGTGCCAGCAGCCTTGGGTGGTACAATGAGCAGTTCTTC
abundance: -; d_gene: TRBD1; j_gene: TRBJ2-7; v_gene: TRBV18; CDR3aa: CASSGSRGLAEQYF; CDR3nt: TGTGCCAGCTCAGGATCCAGGGGGCTGGCCGAGCAGTACTTC
abundance: -; d_gene: -; j_gene: TRBJ2-4; v_gene: TRBV9; CDR3aa: CASSPTGVAKNIQYF; CDR3nt: TGTGCCAGCAGCCCCACCGGGGTAGCCAAAAACATTCAGTACTTC
abundance: -; d_gene: TRBD2; j_gene: TRBJ2-3; v_gene: TRBV5-1; CDR3aa: CASSLAGLSGRMSDTQYF; CDR3nt: TGCGCCAGCAGCTTGGCCGGTTTAAGCGGGAGAATGTCAGATACGCAGTATTTT
abundance: -; d_gene: TRBD1; j_gene: TRBJ2-7; v_gene: TRBV12-3/TRBV12-4; CDR3aa: CASSPGTGKEQYF; CDR3nt: TGTGCCAGCAGTCCCGGGACAGGGAAAGAGCAGTACTTC
abundance: -; d_gene: -; j_gene: TRBJ2-7; v_gene: TRBV28; CDR3aa: CASSSTSPYEQYF; CDR3nt: TGTGCCAGCAGCTCGACTAGTCCCTACGAGCAGTACTTC
abundance: -; d_gene: TRBD2; j_gene: TRBJ2-7; v_gene: TRBV27; CDR3aa: CASSFWASGREAYEQYF; CDR3nt: TGTGCCAGCAGTTTTTGGGCTAGCGGGAGGGAGGCTTACGAGCAGTACTTC
abundance: -; d_gene: -; j_gene: TRBJ1-5; v_gene: TRBV19; CDR3aa: CASSIAFGLLHQPQHF; CDR3nt: TGTGCCAGTAGTATAGCCTTCGGGCTACTCCATCAGCCCCAGCATTTT
abundance: -; d_gene: -; j_gene: TRBJ2-3; v_gene: TRBV9; CDR3aa: CASSVTAAVGTDTQYF; CDR3nt: TGTGCCAGCAGCGTAACCGCAGCGGTAGGGACAGATACGCAGTATTTT
abundance: -; d_gene: -; j_gene: TRBJ2-7; v_gene: TRBV6-5; CDR3aa: CASRDRAYEQYF; CDR3nt: TGTGCCAGCAGGGACAGAGCCTACGAGCAGTACTTC
abundance: -; d_gene: TRBD1; j_gene: TRBJ2-7; v_gene: TRBV11-2; CDR3aa: CASSIDRGHEQYF; CDR3nt: TGTGCCAGCAGCATCGACAGGGGACACGAGCAGTACTTC
abundance: few; d_gene: -; j_gene: TRBJ2-7; v_gene: TRBV6-2/TRBV6-3; CDR3aa: CASSSPGESYEQYF; CDR3nt: TGTGCCAGCAGTTCCCCGGGAGAGTCCTACGAGCAGTACTTC
abundance: -; d_gene: -; j_gene: TRBJ2-1; v_gene: TRBV5-1; CDR3aa: CASSLIQGTTNEQFF; CDR3nt: TGCGCCAGCAGCCTCATACAGGGTACGACCAATGAGCAGTTCTTC
abundance: -; d_gene: TRBD1; j_gene: TRBJ2-7; v_gene: TRBV12-3/TRBV12-4; CDR3aa: CASSSQTGDEQYF; CDR3nt: TGTGCCAGCAGTTCACAAACAGGGGACGAGCAGTACTTC
abundance: -; d_gene: TRBD1; j_gene: TRBJ2-7; v_gene: TRBV6-2/TRBV6-3; CDR3aa: CASSYNRGIGEQYF; CDR3nt: TGTGCCAGCAGTTACAACAGGGGAATTGGTGAGCAGTACTTC
abundance: -; d_gene: TRBD1; j_gene: TRBJ1-2; v_gene: TRBV19; CDR3aa: CASSAGTGANYGYTF; CDR3nt: TGTGCCAGTAGTGCCGGGACAGGTGCTAACTATGGCTACACCTTC
abundance: -; d_gene: -; j_gene: TRBJ2-5; v_gene: TRBV29-1; CDR3aa: CSVVPVQETQYF; CDR3nt: TGCAGCGTTGTACCAGTCCAAGAGACCCAGTACTTC
abundance: -; d_gene: -; j_gene: TRBJ1-4; v_gene: TRBV27; CDR3aa: CASKDTSWDEKLFF; CDR3nt: TGTGCCAGCAAGGACACATCCTGGGATGAAAAACTGTTTTTT
abundance: -; d_gene: TRBD1; j_gene: TRBJ1-1; v_gene: TRBV28; CDR3aa: CASSPGRGRYTEAFF; CDR3nt: TGTGCCAGCAGTCCTGGGAGGGGGCGATACACTGAAGCTTTCTTT
abundance: -; d_gene: -; j_gene: TRBJ2-1; v_gene: TRBV15; CDR3aa: CATSRAGASNEQFF; CDR3nt: TGTGCCACCAGCAGAGCGGGAGCCTCCAATGAGCAGTTCTTC
abundance: -; d_gene: TRBD1; j_gene: TRBJ2-7; v_gene: TRBV7-9; CDR3aa: CASKDRGDEQYF; CDR3nt: TGTGCCAGCAAGGACAGGGGAGACGAGCAGTACTTC
abundance: -; d_gene: TRBD2; j_gene: TRBJ2-5; v_gene: TRBV4-3; CDR3aa: CASSLTGTSGQETQYF; CDR3nt: TGCGCCAGCAGCTTAACCGGTACTAGCGGCCAAGAGACCCAGTACTTC
abundance: -; d_gene: -; j_gene: TRBJ1-5; v_gene: TRBV2; CDR3aa: CASRDRKNQPQHF; CDR3nt: TGTGCCAGCCGGGACCGTAAGAATCAGCCCCAGCATTTT
abundance: -; d_gene: TRBD1; j_gene: TRBJ1-2; v_gene: TRBV9; CDR3aa: CASSVLSETGSGYTF; CDR3nt: TGTGCCAGCAGCGTATTATCCGAGACAGGGAGCGGCTACACCTTC
abundance: -; d_gene: -; j_gene: TRBJ2-5; v_gene: TRBV11-2; CDR3aa: CASEQTSETQYF; CDR3nt: TGTGCCAGCGAACAGACTTCAGAGACCCAGTACTTC
abundance: -; d_gene: -; j_gene: TRBJ2-1; v_gene: TRBV7-6; CDR3aa: CASSLRSGPGRVYNEQFF; CDR3nt: TGTGCCAGCAGCTTAAGGTCCGGACCGGGACGGGTGTACAATGAGCAGTTCTTC
abundance: -; d_gene: -; j_gene: TRBJ2-1; v_gene: TRBV28; CDR3aa: CASFNRVRGNEQFF; CDR3nt: TGTGCCAGCTTTAACAGGGTAAGGGGCAATGAGCAGTTCTTC
abundance: -; d_gene: -; j_gene: TRBJ1-5; v_gene: TRBV21-1; CDR3aa: CASSKLRGRGNQPQHF; CDR3nt: TGTGCCAGCAGCAAACTTCGAGGCAGGGGGAATCAGCCCCAGCATTTT
abundance: -; d_gene: -; j_gene: TRBJ2-2; v_gene: TRBV11-2; CDR3aa: CASSPGARNTGELFF; CDR3nt: TGTGCCAGCAGCCCGGGCGCCAGAAACACCGGGGAGCTGTTTTTT
abundance: -; d_gene: TRBD1; j_gene: TRBJ2-5; v_gene: TRBV7-2; CDR3aa: CASSLGGQRETQYF; CDR3nt: TGTGCCAGCAGCTTAGGGGGACAGAGGGAGACCCAGTACTTC
abundance: once; d_gene: -; j_gene: TRBJ2-1; v_gene: TRBV11-2; CDR3aa: CASSLGTYNEQFF; CDR3nt: TGTGCCAGCAGCTTAGGAACATACAATGAGCAGTTCTTC
abundance: -; d_gene: -; j_gene: TRBJ2-3; v_gene: TRBV6-5; CDR3aa: CASSYSRGTTDTQYF; CDR3nt: TGTGCCAGCAGTTACAGTCGGGGTACCACAGATACGCAGTATTTT
abundance: once; d_gene: -; j_gene: TRBJ1-4; v_gene: TRBV11-2; CDR3aa: CASSPYNEKLFF; CDR3nt: TGTGCCAGCAGCCCATATAATGAAAAACTGTTTTTT
abundance: -; d_gene: -; j_gene: TRBJ2-3; v_gene: TRBV5-1; CDR3aa: CASSLAELRGTDTQYF; CDR3nt: TGCGCCAGCAGCTTGGCCGAGTTGAGGGGTACAGATACGCAGTATTTT
abundance: -; d_gene: TRBD2; j_gene: TRBJ2-3; v_gene: TRBV10-2; CDR3aa: CASSVASGSWSDTQYF; CDR3nt: TGCGCCAGCAGTGTCGCGAGCGGGAGTTGGTCAGATACGCAGTATTTT
abundance: -; d_gene: TRBD2; j_gene: TRBJ2-7; v_gene: TRBV7-8; CDR3aa: CASSWTSGDYEQYF; CDR3nt: TGTGCCAGCAGCTGGACTAGCGGGGACTACGAGCAGTACTTC
abundance: once; d_gene: TRBD2; j_gene: TRBJ2-3; v_gene: TRBV12-5; CDR3aa: CASGLRNQGTSGRDTQYF; CDR3nt: TGTGCTAGTGGTTTGCGTAACCAGGGGACTAGCGGGAGGGATACGCAGTATTTT
abundance: -; d_gene: -; j_gene: TRBJ2-7; v_gene: TRBV29-1; CDR3aa: CSVVGAHEQYF; CDR3nt: TGCAGCGTTGTTGGGGCCCACGAGCAGTACTTC
abundance: once; d_gene: -; j_gene: TRBJ2-3; v_gene: TRBV3-1/TRBV3-2; CDR3aa: CASTSGSTDTQYF; CDR3nt: TGTGCCAGCACATCGGGGAGCACAGATACGCAGTATTTT
abundance: -; d_gene: -; j_gene: TRBJ2-1; v_gene: TRBV28; CDR3aa: CASTSTRTLYNEQFF; CDR3nt: TGTGCCAGCACCTCTACCCGGACCCTATACAATGAGCAGTTCTTC
abundance: -; d_gene: TRBD1; j_gene: TRBJ2-2; v_gene: TRBV3-1/TRBV3-2; CDR3aa: CASSLRQGTNTGELFF; CDR3nt: TGTGCCAGCAGCCTCCGACAGGGAACGAACACCGGGGAGCTGTTTTTT